This T cell receptor beta chain was profiled in a study of siplizumab effects on memory and regulatory T cells. For this clone: As yet, its antigen is unknown.

The V gene's germline CDR1 is LNHDA and CDR2 SQIVND (reference sequence). The V gene lost 3 bases and the J gene lost 2 bases, with 2 bases spanning the gap. The CDR3 is made up of 12 amino acids. General study points: Unstimulated naive T cells seemed to show more diversity than memory cells did, and they also seemed to be among the major contributors to the alloresponse. Sequences that were alloreactive and traceable to unstimulated CD4+ memory cells were significantly reduced by siplizumab. A naive or memory phenotype could not be assigned to roughly 80-95% of the proliferating CD4+ or CD8+ clones.

Approximately 100,000 TCR templates per sample were assayed. Repertoires were generated with immunoSEQ multiplex PCR, while TCRdb's copy carries only in-frame clones and drops some. The profile covers roughly 92,000 clones, with about 93% appearing a single time and about 1.4% taken by the ten largest. This rearrangement joins TRBV19 to TRBJ1-5; the D is unclear. The sample taken for sequencing was non-Treg CD4+ T cells sorted from blood. The receptor was isolated from a human donor in good health. The CDR3 reads CASSMGNQPQHF. The CDR3 DNA reads TGTGCCAGTAGTATGGGCAATCAGCCCCAGCATTTT.